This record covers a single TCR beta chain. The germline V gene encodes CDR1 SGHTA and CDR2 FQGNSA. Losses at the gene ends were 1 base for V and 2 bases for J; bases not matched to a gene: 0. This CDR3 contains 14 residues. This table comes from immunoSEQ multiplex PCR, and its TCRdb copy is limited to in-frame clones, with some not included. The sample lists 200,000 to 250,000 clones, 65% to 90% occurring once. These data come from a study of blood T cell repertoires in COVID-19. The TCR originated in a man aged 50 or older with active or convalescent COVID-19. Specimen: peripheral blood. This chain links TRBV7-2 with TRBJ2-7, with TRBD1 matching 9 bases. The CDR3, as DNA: TGTGCCAGCAGCTTAGGGACAGGGGCCTACGAGCAGTACGTC. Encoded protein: CASSLGTGAYEQYV.